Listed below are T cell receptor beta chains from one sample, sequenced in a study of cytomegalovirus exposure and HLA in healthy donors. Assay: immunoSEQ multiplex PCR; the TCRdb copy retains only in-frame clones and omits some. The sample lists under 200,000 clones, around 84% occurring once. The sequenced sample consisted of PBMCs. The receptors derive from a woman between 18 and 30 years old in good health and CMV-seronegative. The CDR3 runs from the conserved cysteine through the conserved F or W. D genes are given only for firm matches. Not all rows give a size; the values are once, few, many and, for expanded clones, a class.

CDR3 DNA: TGTGCCAGCAGCCGAACTCTAGCGGGAGGGTGGGAGACCCAGTACTTC
CDR3 protein: CASSRTLAGGWETQYF
clone size: -
J gene: TRBJ2-5
D gene: TRBD2
V gene: TRBV11-3

CDR3 DNA: TGCGCCTCTGACGGGGAAGAGACCCAGTACTTC
CDR3 protein: CASDGEETQYF
clone size: few
J gene: TRBJ2-5
D gene: -
V gene: TRBV10-1

CDR3 DNA: TGCGCCAGCAGCCTTTTGGACAGAAGCAACTATGGCTACACCTTC
CDR3 protein: CASSLLDRSNYGYTF
clone size: -
J gene: TRBJ1-2
D gene: -
V gene: TRBV4-1

CDR3 DNA: TGCGCCAGCAGCTTGAGTCTAGCGGGATCCAACACAGATACGCAGTATTTT
CDR3 protein: CASSLSLAGSNTDTQYF
clone size: -
J gene: TRBJ2-3
D gene: TRBD2
V gene: TRBV5-1

CDR3 DNA: TGCGCCAGCAGCCAAGCATCCAGCGCCTACGAGCAGTACTTC
CDR3 protein: CASSQASSAYEQYF
clone size: -
J gene: TRBJ2-7
D gene: -
V gene: TRBV4-3

CDR3 DNA: TGTGCCAGCAGCTTGCGGAGGGGCTTGACAGATACGCAGTATTTT
CDR3 protein: CASSLRRGLTDTQYF
clone size: -
J gene: TRBJ2-3
D gene: -
V gene: TRBV5-8

CDR3 DNA: TGCGCCAGCAGCCAGGATACAGGGGGCTGGGAGACCCAGTACTTC
CDR3 protein: CASSQDTGGWETQYF
clone size: -
J gene: TRBJ2-5
D gene: TRBD1
V gene: TRBV4-1

CDR3 DNA: TGCAGTGCTAGCCGAGCGAATGAGCAGTTCTTC
CDR3 protein: CSASRANEQFF
clone size: -
J gene: TRBJ2-1
D gene: -
V gene: TRBV20-1

CDR3 DNA: TGTGCCAGCAGCTTATATGGGGCGACAGATACGCAGTATTTT
CDR3 protein: CASSLYGATDTQYF
clone size: -
J gene: TRBJ2-3
D gene: -
V gene: TRBV7-6

CDR3 DNA: TGTGCCAGCAGCTTAGGGGGCGAAGGGGCCTACTCTGGGGCCAACGTCCTGACTTTC
CDR3 protein: CASSLGGEGAYSGANVLTF
clone size: -
J gene: TRBJ2-6
D gene: -
V gene: TRBV7-8

CDR3 DNA: TGTGCCAGCAGTTACACCGGGACAGGGGGCTCCCACGAGCAGTACTTC
CDR3 protein: CASSYTGTGGSHEQYF
clone size: -
J gene: TRBJ2-7
D gene: TRBD1
V gene: TRBV6-5

CDR3 DNA: TGTGCCAGCTTGGGACAGGGGAATGGCTACACCTTC
CDR3 protein: CASLGQGNGYTF
clone size: once
J gene: TRBJ1-2
D gene: TRBD1
V gene: TRBV2

CDR3 DNA: TGTGCCAGCAGTTACACCAGGGGTCGCGCTGAAGCTTTCTTT
CDR3 protein: CASSYTRGRAEAFF
clone size: -
J gene: TRBJ1-1
D gene: -
V gene: TRBV6-5

CDR3 DNA: TGTGCCAGTAGTTCGGGACAGGTTTCGAACACTGAAGCTTTCTTT
CDR3 protein: CASSSGQVSNTEAFF
clone size: -
J gene: TRBJ1-1
D gene: TRBD1
V gene: TRBV19

CDR3 DNA: TGTGCCAGCAGTGAATTTACTGGACAGCAAGAGACCCAGTACTTC
CDR3 protein: CASSEFTGQQETQYF
clone size: -
J gene: TRBJ2-5
D gene: -
V gene: TRBV6-1

CDR3 DNA: TGTGCCAGCAGTTACGGGCACAATGAGCAGTTCTTC
CDR3 protein: CASSYGHNEQFF
clone size: once
J gene: TRBJ2-1
D gene: -
V gene: TRBV6-5